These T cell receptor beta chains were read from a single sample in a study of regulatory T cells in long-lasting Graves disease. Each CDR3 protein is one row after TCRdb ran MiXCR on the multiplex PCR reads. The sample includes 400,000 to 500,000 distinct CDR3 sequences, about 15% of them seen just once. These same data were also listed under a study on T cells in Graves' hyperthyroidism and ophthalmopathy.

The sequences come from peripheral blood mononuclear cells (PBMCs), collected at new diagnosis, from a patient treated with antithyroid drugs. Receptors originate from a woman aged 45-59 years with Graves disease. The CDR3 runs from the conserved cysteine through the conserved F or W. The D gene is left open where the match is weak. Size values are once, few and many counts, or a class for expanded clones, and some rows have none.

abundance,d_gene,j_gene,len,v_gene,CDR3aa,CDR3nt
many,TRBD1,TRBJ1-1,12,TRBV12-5,CASAKPGQEAFF,TGTGCTAGTGCCAAACCGGGACAGGAAGCTTTCTTT
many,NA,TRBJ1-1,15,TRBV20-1,CSARDLRGRNTEAFF,TGCAGTGCTAGAGATCTTAGGGGCCGTAACACTGAAGCTTTCTTT
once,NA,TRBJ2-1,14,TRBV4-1,CASSQEAGTNEQFF,TGCGCCAGCAGCCAAGAGGCAGGAACCAATGAGCAGTTCTTC
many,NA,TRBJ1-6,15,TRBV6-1,CASRTTGLTDSPLHF,TGTGCCAGCAGAACGACGGGACTGACTGATTCACCCCTCCACTTT
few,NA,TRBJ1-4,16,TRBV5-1,CASSWGSTGHNEKLFF,TGCGCCAGCAGCTGGGGGTCGACAGGACATAATGAAAAACTGTTTTTT
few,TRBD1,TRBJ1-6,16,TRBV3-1,CASSQDETGGNSPLHF,TGTGCCAGCAGCCAAGATGAAACAGGGGGAAATTCACCCCTCCACTTT
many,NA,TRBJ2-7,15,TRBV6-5,CASSSRTRGHYEQYF,TGTGCCAGCAGTTCAAGAACCCGAGGCCACTACGAGCAGTACTTC
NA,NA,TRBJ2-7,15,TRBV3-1,CASSQEWQGPYEQYF,TGTGCCAGCAGCCAAGAATGGCAGGGTCCCTACGAGCAGTACTTC
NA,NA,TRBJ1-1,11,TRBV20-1,CSARRNTEAFF,TGCAGTGCTAGACGGAACACTGAAGCTTTCTTT
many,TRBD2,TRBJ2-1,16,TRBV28,CASSPSGSGGWNEQFF,TGTGCCAGCAGTCCTAGCGGGAGTGGGGGGTGGAATGAGCAGTTCTTC
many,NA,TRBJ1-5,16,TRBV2,CASSGEATYSNQPQHF,TGTGCCAGCAGTGGAGAGGCAACCTATAGCAATCAGCCCCAGCATTTT
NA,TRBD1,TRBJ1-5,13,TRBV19,CASSAQGGQPQHF,TGTGCCAGTAGCGCCCAGGGGGGACAGCCCCAGCATTTT
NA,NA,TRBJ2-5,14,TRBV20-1,CSAYGGGGQETQYF,TGCAGTGCCTACGGAGGGGGGGGCCAAGAGACCCAGTACTTC
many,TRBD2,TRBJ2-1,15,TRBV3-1,CASSLQSGSYNEQFF,TGTGCCAGCAGCCTCCAAAGCGGGAGCTACAATGAGCAGTTCTTC
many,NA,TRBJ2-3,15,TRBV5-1,CASSLGGLETDTQYF,TGCGCCAGCAGCTTGGGGGGACTTGAGACAGATACGCAGTATTTT
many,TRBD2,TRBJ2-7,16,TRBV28,CASSTQETSLAYEQYF,TGTGCCAGCAGTACCCAGGAGACTAGCCTAGCCTACGAGCAGTACTTC
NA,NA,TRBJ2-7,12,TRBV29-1,CSVGVTGEEQYF,TGCAGCGTTGGTGTGACAGGTGAAGAGCAGTACTTC
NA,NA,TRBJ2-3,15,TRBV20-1,CSARDLARRTDTQYF,TGCAGTGCTAGAGATTTAGCCAGGCGGACAGATACGCAGTATTTT
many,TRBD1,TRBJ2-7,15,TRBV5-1,CASTPGTGFPLEQYF,TGCGCCAGCACCCCAGGGACAGGGTTTCCATTGGAGCAGTACTTC
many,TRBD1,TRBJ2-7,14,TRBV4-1,CASSQVQGVYEQYF,TGCGCCAGCAGCCAAGTCCAGGGGGTCTACGAGCAGTACTTC
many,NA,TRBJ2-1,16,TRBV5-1,CASSLEAASSYNEQFF,TGCGCCAGCAGCTTGGAGGCGGCTAGCTCCTACAATGAGCAGTTCTTC
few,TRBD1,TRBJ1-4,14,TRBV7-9,CASSSRQGGEKLFF,TGTGCCAGCAGCTCTAGACAGGGAGGTGAAAAACTGTTTTTT
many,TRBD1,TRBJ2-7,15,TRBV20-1,CSASNPTGASYEQYF,TGCAGTGCTAGCAATCCGACAGGGGCATCCTACGAGCAGTACTTC
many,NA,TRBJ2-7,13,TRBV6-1,CASRRDGSYEQYF,TGTGCCAGCAGACGTGACGGCTCCTACGAGCAGTACTTC
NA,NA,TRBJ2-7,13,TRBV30,CAWSLGGTYEQYF,TGTGCCTGGAGCCTCGGGGGAACCTACGAGCAGTACTTC
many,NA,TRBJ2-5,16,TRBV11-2,CASSLWGPGPQETQYF,TGTGCCAGCAGCTTATGGGGACCTGGGCCCCAAGAGACCCAGTACTTC
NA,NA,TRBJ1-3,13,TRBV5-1,CASSLENGNTIYF,TGCGCCAGCAGCTTGGAGAATGGAAACACCATATATTTT
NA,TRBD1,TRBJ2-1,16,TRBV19,CASSFTGQGAGNEQFF,TGTGCCAGTAGTTTCACGGGACAGGGAGCTGGCAATGAGCAGTTCTTC
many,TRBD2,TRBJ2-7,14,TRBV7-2,CASSFSGAFNEQYF,TGTGCCAGCAGCTTTAGCGGGGCATTCAACGAGCAGTACTTC
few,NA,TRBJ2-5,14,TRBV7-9,CASSLGPGRETQYF,TGTGCCAGCAGCTTAGGCCCGGGTCGGGAGACCCAGTACTTC
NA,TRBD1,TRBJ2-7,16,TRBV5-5,CASSLPGQDPTYEQYF,TGTGCCAGCAGCTTACCGGGACAGGACCCTACCTACGAGCAGTACTTC
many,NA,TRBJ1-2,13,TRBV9,CASSVGGGDGYTF,TGTGCCAGCAGCGTAGGAGGAGGCGATGGCTACACCTTC
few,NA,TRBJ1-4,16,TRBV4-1,CASSQVAWAGYEKLFF,TGCGCCAGCAGCCAGGTTGCTTGGGCAGGGTACGAAAAACTGTTTTTT
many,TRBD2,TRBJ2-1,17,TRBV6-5,CASSYSGTSGRNNEQFF,TGTGCCAGCAGTTACTCGGGGACTAGCGGGAGGAACAATGAGCAGTTCTTC
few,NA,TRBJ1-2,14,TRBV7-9,CASSLIRNNYGYTF,TGTGCCAGCAGCTTAATAAGGAATAACTATGGCTACACCTTC
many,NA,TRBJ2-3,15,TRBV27,CASKPSSFSTDTQYF,TGTGCCAGCAAACCTTCGAGCTTCAGCACAGATACGCAGTATTTT